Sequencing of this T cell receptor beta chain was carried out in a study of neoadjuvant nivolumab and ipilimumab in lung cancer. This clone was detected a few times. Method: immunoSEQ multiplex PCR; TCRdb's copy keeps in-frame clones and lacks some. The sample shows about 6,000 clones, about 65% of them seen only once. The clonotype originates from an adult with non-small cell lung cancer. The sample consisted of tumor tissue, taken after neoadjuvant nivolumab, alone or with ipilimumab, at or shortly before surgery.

The CDR3 DNA is TGTGCCAGCAGCTTAGCGCTGGCGAACTCCTACAATGAGCAGTTCTTC. It translates to CASSLALANSYNEQFF. The J gene is TRBJ2-1, the V gene TRBV7-2, with D unresolved. The CDR3 sequence is 16 residues long. CDR1 and CDR2 (germline): SGHTA, FQGNSA. V lost 0 bases and J lost 0, with 9 bases in between.